The 20 T cell receptor beta chains presented below share a single source sample, sequenced in a study of cytomegalovirus exposure and HLA in healthy donors. Clones were sequenced by immunoSEQ multiplex PCR, and TCRdb holds only the in-frame ones, with some missing. Here the sample spans 110,000 to 150,000 clones, about 95% being singletons. Sequenced sample: PBMCs. The source is a man between 18 and 29 years old in good health and CMV-seropositive.

This chain links TRBV9 with TRBJ2-2, with 11 bases matching TRBD1. Germline assignment: CDR1 SGDLS and CDR2 YYNGEE. V was clipped by 4 bases and J by 7 bases; unmatched bases: 6. CDR3 length: 15 amino acids. The DNA of the CDR3 is TGTGCCAGCAGCTACGGACAGGGGGCGATCGGGGAGCTGTTTTTT. It translates to CASSYGQGAIGELFF.

The rearrangement uses TRBV7-2 and TRBJ2-1; 7 nucleotides match TRBD1. Per the germline V gene, CDR1 is SGHTA and CDR2 is FQGNSA. The V gene end was trimmed by 4 bases and the J gene end by 4 bases; junction bases not matched to a gene: 7. The CDR3 length is 15 residues. CDR3 sequence (DNA): TGTGCCAGCAGCTCAGCCGGGACAGAATACAATGAGCAGTTCTTC. Its translation is CASSSAGTEYNEQFF. Together with reference TRBV7-2 and TRBJ2-1, the CDR3 gives the full variable domain: GAGVSQSPSNKVTEKGKDVELRCDPISGHTALYWYRQSLGQGLEFLIYFQGNSAPDKSGLPSDRFSAERTGGSVSTLTIQRTQQEDSAVYLCASSSAGTEYNEQFFGPGTRLTVL.

This clone was seen once. This chain joins TRBV2 and TRBJ2-3; 7 bases line up with TRBD1. The CDR3 is 14 residues long. CDR1 and CDR2 from the germline V gene are SNHLY and FYNNEI. CDR3 DNA sequence: TGTGCAGACAGGGTTGGGGCAGGGCAGGATACGCAGTATTTT. It encodes CADRVGAGQDTQYF.

This clone was seen once. The rearrangement joins TRBV11-2 to TRBJ2-7; TRBD1 matches at 8 bases. V lost 3 bases, J lost 7 bases, and 5 bases stayed unmatched. The CDR3 loop spans 13 amino acids. The germline CDR1 and CDR2 sequences are SGHAT and FQNNGV. The CDR3 DNA follows: TGTGCCAGCAGCTTCCAGGGGGCGGGGGAGCAGTACTTC. It encodes CASSFQGAGEQYF.

This chain uses TRBV10-2 with TRBJ1-5, with D unresolved. V lost 2 bases and J lost 0, with 11 bases in between. Germline V gives CDR1 WSHSY, CDR2 SAAADI. The CDR3 runs to 16 residues. CDR3 nucleotide sequence: TGCGCCAGCAGTGAGGGGTGGAGCTATAGCAATCAGCCCCAGCATTTT. Translation gives CASSEGWSYSNQPQHF.

This clone was observed once. This chain joins TRBV6-1 and TRBJ1-1; D uncertain. The ends were cut back, 6 bases at V and 4 bases at J, with 12 bases in the middle. The CDR3 is made up of 13 amino acids. The germline gives CDR1 MNHNS, CDR2 SASEGT. In DNA, the CDR3 is TGTGCCAGCAGCCAGGACGGGATCACTGAAGCTTTCTTT. It translates to CASSQDGITEAFF.

V is TRBV5-6 and J is TRBJ2-3; TRBD1 matches 10 bases. The CDR3 consists of 15 residues. V lost 4 bases, J lost 3 bases, and 5 bases stayed unmatched. Per germline, CDR1 SGHDT and CDR2 YYEEEE. CDR3: CASSETGGNTDTQYF. The DNA of the CDR3 is TGTGCCAGCAGCGAGACAGGGGGCAATACAGATACGCAGTATTTT.

The rearrangement links TRBV6-5 to TRBJ2-7; 13 positions agree with TRBD2. V lost 5 bases and J lost 7; bases outside the gene matches: 8. Per the germline V gene, CDR1 is MNHEY and CDR2 is SVGAGI. The CDR3 totals 15 residues. CDR3 DNA: TGTGCCAGCAGTGGCTGGACTAGCGGGAGAGCGGAGCAGTACTTC. Protein: CASSGWTSGRAEQYF.

The CDR3 DNA reads as TGCGCCAGCAGCCCACCGGTGGGGACAGGGGGCGGGGAGCAGTACTTC. The encoded protein is CASSPPVGTGGGEQYF. This chain joins TRBV5-1 and TRBJ2-7; TRBD1 agrees at 12 bases. The V gene end was trimmed by 4 bases and the J gene end by 7 bases; junction bases not matched to a gene: 12. CDR3 length: 16 amino acids. The germline CDR1 and CDR2 sequences are SGHRS and YFSETQ.

V and J are TRBV5-6 and TRBJ2-1, with a possible D match to TRBD2 (5 bases). The CDR3 totals 13 residues. The V gene's germline CDR1 is SGHDT and CDR2 YYEEEE. V was clipped by 3 bases and J by 6 bases, with 10 bases between them. The DNA of the CDR3 is TGTGCCAGCAGCTCTGCCGGGATCAATGAGCAGTTCTTC. Protein product: CASSSAGINEQFF.

This sequence joins TRBV19 and TRBJ2-1; 9 bases line up with TRBD2. Germline V gives CDR1 LNHDA, CDR2 SQIVND (reference sequence). Trimming removed 5 bases from V and 2 bases from J; junction bases left unmatched: 7. The CDR3 length is 16 residues. CDR3 DNA: TGTGCCAGTAGTCTATCTAGCGGGGTCCCCTACAATGAGCAGTTCTTC. Encoded protein: CASSLSSGVPYNEQFF. The full variable domain, its missing parts supplied by reference TRBV19 and TRBJ2-1, is DGGITQSPKYLFRKEGQNVTLSCEQNLNHDAMYWYRQDPGQGLRLIYYSQIVNDFQKGDIAEGYSVSREKKESFPLTVTSAQKNPTAFYLCASSLSSGVPYNEQFFGPGTRLTVL.

The J gene is TRBJ2-3, the V gene TRBV30; 10 bases map to TRBD2. The CDR3 runs 15 residues. Germline values: CDR1 GTSNPN, CDR2 SVGIG (reference sequence). The J segment lost 5 bases and the V segment lost 0 bases, leaving 5 bases of the junction unmatched. The CDR3 sequence: CAWSVGLAGVDTQYF. Here the CDR3 DNA reads TGTGCCTGGAGTGTAGGCCTAGCGGGAGTAGATACGCAGTATTTT.

V gene TRBV5-4 combines with J gene TRBJ2-7, with 7 bases lining up with TRBD1. CDR1 is SGHNT and CDR2 is YYREEE in the germline V gene (reference sequence). V dropped 4 bases and J dropped 0; count of bases not matched to a gene: 7. The CDR3 loop spans 15 amino acids. CDR3 sequence (DNA): TGTGCCAGCAGCCGATCGGGACAGATCTCCTACGAGCAGTACTTC. Amino acids: CASSRSGQISYEQYF.

The genes are TRBV2 and TRBJ1-1; 8 bases match TRBD1. Germline CDR1 is SNHLY and CDR2 is FYNNEI. V shed 8 bases and J 8 bases; nucleotides not matched to a gene: 10. The CDR3 sequence is 13 residues long. Here the CDR3 reads CASAGTGEAEAFF. In nucleotides, the CDR3 is TGTGCCAGCGCGGGGACAGGAGAGGCCGAAGCTTTCTTT.

The chain carries TRBV7-9 and TRBJ1-2; 8 bases match TRBD1. The CDR3 is 14 residues long. Trimming cost V 5 bases and J 2 bases; bases outside gene matches: 4. CDR1 SEHNR and CDR2 FQNEAQ come from the germline V gene (reference sequence). For the CDR3, the DNA is TGTGCCAGCAGCCCTCGGACAGGGAACTATGGCTACACCTTC. Translating it yields CASSPRTGNYGYTF. Drawing the rest from reference TRBV7-9 and TRBJ1-2, the complete variable domain is DTGVSQNPRHKITKRGQNVTFRCDPISEHNRLYWYRQTLGQGPEFLTYFQNEAQLEKSRLLSDRFSAERPKGSFSTLEIQRTEQGDSAMYLCASSPRTGNYGYTFGSGTRLTVV.

Note on this clone: The sample has other DNA sequences that encode this CDR3 too. This rearrangement joins TRBV5-6 to TRBJ2-3, with D possibly matching TRBD1 (6 bases). This CDR3 has 14 residues. The germline V gene encodes CDR1 SGHDT and CDR2 YYEEEE. The germline V and J ends were trimmed by 0 bases and 1 base, with 6 bases remaining between them. CDR3 protein: CASSLAGGTDTQYF. CDR3 nucleotide sequence: TGTGCCAGCAGCTTGGCAGGGGGCACAGATACGCAGTATTTT.

The gene calls are TRBV6-1 and TRBJ1-1; no clear D. Trimming removed 0 bases from V and 6 bases from J, with 14 bases in between. The CDR3 length is 15 residues. Germline V gene data show CDR1 as MNHNS and CDR2 as SASEGT. CDR3 nucleotide sequence: TGTGCCAGCAGTGAAGCCCCAGGAAGAGTGGCTGAAGCTTTCTTT. As protein: CASSEAPGRVAEAFF.

This rearrangement joins TRBV6-5 to TRBJ1-2; 10 nucleotides align to TRBD1. V lost 6 bases and J lost 8; bases outside the gene matches: 12. The CDR3 runs 15 residues. The germline gives CDR1 MNHEY, CDR2 SVGAGI. DNA of the CDR3: TGTGCCAGCAGGCAAAACCGGGACAGGGGTCGGGGCTACACCTTC. Protein: CASRQNRDRGRGYTF.

This rearrangement joins TRBV9 to TRBJ2-7; possible D gene TRBD2, 5 bases. The germline gives CDR1 SGDLS, CDR2 YYNGEE. The CDR3 runs 12 residues. Between the trimmed V and J ends, which lost 5 bases and 0 bases, there was a span of 6 bases. CDR3 sequence: CASRGDSYEQYF. Here the CDR3 DNA reads TGTGCCAGCAGGGGAGACTCCTACGAGCAGTACTTC.

The rearrangement joins TRBV5-5 to TRBJ2-7, with 9 bases matching TRBD2. The V gene end was trimmed by 0 bases and the J gene end by 0 bases; junction bases not matched to a gene: 13. Germline V CDR1 and CDR2: SGHKS, YYEKEE (reference sequence). The CDR3 runs 19 residues. This CDR3 reads CASSLVGVSSGMSSYEQYF. For the CDR3, the DNA is TGTGCCAGCAGCTTGGTCGGGGTTTCTAGCGGGATGAGCTCCTACGAGCAGTACTTC.